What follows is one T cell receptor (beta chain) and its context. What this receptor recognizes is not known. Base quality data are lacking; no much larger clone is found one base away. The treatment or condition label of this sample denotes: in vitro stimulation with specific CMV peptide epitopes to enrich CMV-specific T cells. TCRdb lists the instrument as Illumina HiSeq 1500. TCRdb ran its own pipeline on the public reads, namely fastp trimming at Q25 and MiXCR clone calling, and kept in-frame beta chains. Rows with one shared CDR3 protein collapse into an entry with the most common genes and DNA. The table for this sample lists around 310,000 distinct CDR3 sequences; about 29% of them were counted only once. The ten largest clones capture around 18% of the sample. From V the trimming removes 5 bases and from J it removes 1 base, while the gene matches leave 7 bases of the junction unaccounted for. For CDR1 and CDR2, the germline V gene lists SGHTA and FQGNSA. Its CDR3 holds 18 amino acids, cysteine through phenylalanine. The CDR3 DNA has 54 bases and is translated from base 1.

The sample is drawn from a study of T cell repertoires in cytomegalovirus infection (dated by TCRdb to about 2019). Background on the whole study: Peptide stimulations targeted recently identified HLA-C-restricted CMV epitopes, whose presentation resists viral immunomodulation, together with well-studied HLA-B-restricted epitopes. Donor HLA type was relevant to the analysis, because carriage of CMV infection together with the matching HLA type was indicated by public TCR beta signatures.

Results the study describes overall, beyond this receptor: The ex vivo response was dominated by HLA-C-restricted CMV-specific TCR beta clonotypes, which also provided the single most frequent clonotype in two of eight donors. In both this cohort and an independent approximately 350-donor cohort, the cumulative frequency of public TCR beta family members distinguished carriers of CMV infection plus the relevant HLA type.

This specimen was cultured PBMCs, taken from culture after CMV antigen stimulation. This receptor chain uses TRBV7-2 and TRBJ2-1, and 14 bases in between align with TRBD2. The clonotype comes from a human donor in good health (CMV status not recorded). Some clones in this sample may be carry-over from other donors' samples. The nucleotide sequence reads TGTGCCAGCAGCCCAGGACTAGCGGGGGGAGGGTCCTACAATGAGCAGTTCTTC. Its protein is CASSPGLAGGGSYNEQFF.